One sample yielded the 8 T cell receptor beta chains listed below, sequenced in a study of blood T cell repertoires in COVID-19. Some clones are missing from TCRdb's copy, which holds only in-frame ones; the method was immunoSEQ multiplex PCR. The sample includes more than 95,000 clones, about four fifths of them seen just once. The sample comprised peripheral blood. Every receptor here comes from a man between 35 and 55 years old with active or convalescent COVID-19.

The chain combines TRBV18 with TRBJ1-1; TRBD1 might be the D (6 bases). V was trimmed by 5 bases and J by 5 bases, leaving 12 bases between them. This CDR3 has 13 residues. Germline CDR1 is KGHSH and CDR2 is LQKENI. The CDR3 reads CASSRTDGTEAFF. In nucleotides, the CDR3 is TGTGCCAGCTCAAGGACAGATGGAACTGAAGCTTTCTTT.

The V call is TRBV30, the J call TRBJ2-5; a possible D gene is TRBD2 (5 bases). CDR1 is GTSNPN and CDR2 is SVGIG in the germline V gene (reference sequence). The CDR3 is 13 amino acids. Trimming shortened V by 2 bases and J by 7 bases, and 14 bases separated the two germline ends. For the CDR3, the DNA is TGTGCCTGGAGTTTGTCTAGCCTGGGGACCCAGTACTTC. Amino acid sequence: CAWSLSSLGTQYF.

The chain recombines TRBV20-1 with TRBJ1-1; no clear D gene. This CDR3 is 13 amino acids long. Germline assignment: CDR1 DFQATT and CDR2 SNEGSKA (reference sequence). The germline V and J ends were trimmed by 3 bases and 1 base, with 9 bases remaining between them. The CDR3 nucleotides are TGCAGTGCTAGTTACAACCCGAACACTGAAGCTTTCTTT. Residues: CSASYNPNTEAFF.

This chain connects TRBV10-3 to TRBJ2-3; maybe TRBD2 (5 bases). The CDR3 runs to 13 residues. Germline lookup yields CDR1 ENHRY and CDR2 SYGVKD. The ends were cut back, 7 bases at V and 0 bases at J, with 8 bases in the middle. CDR3 region: CAIMGASTDTQYF. The CDR3 region has the DNA TGTGCCATCATGGGAGCTAGCACAGATACGCAGTATTTT.

The chain couples TRBV4-2 to TRBJ1-5; unclear D gene. Trimming took 3 bases from V and 5 from J, leaving 8 bases between them. There are 13 residues in the CDR3. Germline assignment: CDR1 LGHNA and CDR2 YNFKEQ. This CDR3 reads CASSHLGDQPQHF. The CDR3 nucleotides are TGTGCCAGCAGCCACCTAGGTGATCAGCCCCAGCATTTT.

V usage is TRBV5-5 and J usage is TRBJ1-4, with D possibly being TRBD1 (6 bases). The CDR3 covers 15 residues. Trimming left V 4 bases short and J 10 bases short, with 20 bases between. Per the germline V gene, CDR1 is SGHKS and CDR2 is YYEKEE (reference sequence). CDR3 coding DNA: TGTGCCAGCAGCGTCAATGCCGAAACAGGGAGAAAACTGTTTTTT. Its translation: CASSVNAETGRKLFF. The complete variable domain, with remaining parts taken from reference TRBV5-5 and TRBJ1-4, reads DAGVTQSPTHLIKTRGQQVTLRCSPISGHKSVSWYQQVLGQGPQFIFQYYEKEERGRGNFPDRFSARQFPNYSSELNVNALLLGDSALYLCASSVNAETGRKLFFGSGTQLSVL.

The V call is TRBV20-1, the J call TRBJ2-5; D may be TRBD2 (5 bases). The germline gives CDR1 DFQATT, CDR2 SNEGSKA (reference sequence). V was clipped by 3 bases and J by 5 bases, with 10 bases between them. There are 12 residues in the CDR3. The CDR3 DNA follows: TGCAGTGCTAGTTCTAGCCTCGAGACCCAGTACTTC. Its protein is CSASSSLETQYF.

The chain couples TRBV6-6 to TRBJ1-5, with D possibly matching TRBD1 (6 bases). Trimming left V 1 base short and J 4 bases short, with 11 bases between. The CDR3 spans 15 residues. The germline CDR1 and CDR2 sequences are MNHNY and SVGAGI (reference sequence). The chain's CDR3 is CASSYLTGQNQPQHF. The CDR3 nucleotides read TGTGCCAGCAGTTACTTGACAGGACAAAATCAGCCCCAGCATTTT.